Presented here are 5 T cell receptor beta chains from one specimen sequenced in a study of T cell responses to AZD1222 COVID-19 vaccine. Produced via immunoSEQ multiplex PCR; TCRdb's table is partial and in-frame only. The sample lists about 86,000 clones, around nine tenths occurring once. Source: peripheral blood, taken on day 0 of AZD1222 vaccination. These receptor sequences come from an adult in good health.

This sequence joins TRBV6-5 and TRBJ2-7; D not certain. Trimming cost V 6 bases and J 4 bases, with 10 bases left between them. Germline V gene sequence: CDR1 MNHEY, CDR2 SVGAGI. The length of the CDR3 is 12 residues. This CDR3 is CASRGNEYEQYF. The CDR3, as DNA: TGTGCCAGCAGGGGGAACGAATACGAGCAGTACTTC.

The chain has TRBV6-4 and TRBJ2-3; TRBD2 aligns across 8 bases. The trim removed 5 bases at V and 1 base at J, leaving 5 bases unmatched. The CDR3 runs to 15 residues. Germline V gives CDR1 MRHNA, CDR2 SNTAGT. This CDR3 reads CASSPGRARTDTQYF. The CDR3, as DNA: TGTGCCAGCAGTCCCGGGAGGGCCCGCACAGATACGCAGTATTTT.

The rearrangement uses TRBV9 and TRBJ2-2; TRBD2 matches 12 bases. Germline-derived CDR1 and CDR2 are SGDLS and YYNGEE. This CDR3 has 19 residues. Trimming took 0 bases from V and 6 from J; bases not matched to a gene: 12. CDR3 in amino acids: CASSVGLAGGPVLAGELFF. In DNA form, the CDR3 reads TGTGCCAGCAGCGTAGGGCTAGCGGGGGGGCCGGTGCTTGCCGGGGAGCTGTTTTTT.

The chain has TRBV5-1 and TRBJ1-1; TRBD1 aligns across 10 bases. Trimming at V came to 2 bases and at J to 6 bases, leaving 4 bases not matched to a gene. The CDR3 is 14 amino acids. In germline, CDR1 is SGHRS, CDR2 YFSETQ. The CDR3 loop reads CASSFGQGDAEAFF. The CDR3, as DNA: TGCGCCAGCAGCTTCGGACAGGGGGACGCTGAAGCTTTCTTT.

This chain connects TRBV27 to TRBJ1-4; tentatively, D is TRBD1 (6 bases). V shed 5 bases and J shed 7 bases, with 14 bases lying between them. CDR1 is MNHEY and CDR2 is SMNVEV in the germline V gene (reference sequence). The CDR3 spans 14 residues. The CDR3 bases are TGTGCCAGCAGTGCCGGACAGATAAGTGAAAAACTGTTTTTT. Translating it yields CASSAGQISEKLFF.